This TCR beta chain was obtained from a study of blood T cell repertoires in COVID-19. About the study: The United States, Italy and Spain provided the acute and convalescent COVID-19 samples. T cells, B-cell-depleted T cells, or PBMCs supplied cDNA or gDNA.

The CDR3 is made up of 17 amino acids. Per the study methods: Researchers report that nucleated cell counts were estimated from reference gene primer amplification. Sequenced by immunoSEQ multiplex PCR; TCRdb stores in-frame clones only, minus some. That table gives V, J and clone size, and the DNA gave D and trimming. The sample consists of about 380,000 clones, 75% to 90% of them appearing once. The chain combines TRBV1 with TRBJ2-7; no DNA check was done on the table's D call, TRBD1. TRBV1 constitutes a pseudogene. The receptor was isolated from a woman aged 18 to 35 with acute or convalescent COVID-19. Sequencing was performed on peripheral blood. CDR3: CTSSHANQGLLPYEQYF. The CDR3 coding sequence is TGCACCAGCAGCCATGCAAACCAGGGGCTGTTACCCTACGAGCAGTACTTC.